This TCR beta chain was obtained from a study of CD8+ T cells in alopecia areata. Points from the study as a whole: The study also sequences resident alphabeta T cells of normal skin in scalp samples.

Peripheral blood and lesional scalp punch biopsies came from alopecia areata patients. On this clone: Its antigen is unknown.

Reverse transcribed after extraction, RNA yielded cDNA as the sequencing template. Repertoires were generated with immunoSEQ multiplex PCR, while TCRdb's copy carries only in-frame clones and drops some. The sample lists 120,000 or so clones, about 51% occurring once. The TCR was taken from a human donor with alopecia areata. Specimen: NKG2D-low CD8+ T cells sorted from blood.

The CDR3 DNA is TGCAGCGTCCAAGCGGAGAATGAAAAACTGTTTTTT. Amino acids: CSVQAENEKLFF. This chain joins TRBV29-1 and TRBJ1-4, with D hard to call. The CDR3 is made up of 12 amino acids. Trimming cost V 6 bases and J 5 bases, with 10 bases left between them. Germline V gene data show CDR1 as SQVTM and CDR2 as ANQGSEA.